The subject of this entry is one TCR beta chain. Its cognate antigen is unknown. Germline loops: CDR1 SGDLS, CDR2 YYNGEE. The CDR3 is 14 amino acids. The germline V and J ends were trimmed by 3 bases and 7 bases, with 16 bases remaining between them. Every subset's genomic DNA went evenly onto several immunoSEQ plates. Sequencing used immunoSEQ multiplex PCR; TCRdb keeps in-frame clones, though not all of them. The sample has a few million clones, more than 80% seen once. These data originate in a study of shared clonotypes between healthy human individuals. Study-wide points: The authors sampled blood alone, and tissue repertoires likely differ.

This receptor was obtained from a man in his late teens or twenties in good health. The chain has TRBV9 and TRBJ1-2; the D is unclear. The material sequenced was naive CD4+ T cells sorted from blood. The subset denotes: CD45RA+ positively selected. This chain's CDR3 is CASSASGRVRGYTF. CDR3 nucleotide sequence: TGTGCCAGCAGCGCCTCCGGACGGGTTCGTGGCTACACCTTC.